This TCR beta chain was captured in a study of blood T cell repertoires in COVID-19 (dated by TCRdb to the early 2020s). For context, the study as a whole: Collaborator samples came from the United States, Italy and Spain and covered acute and convalescent phases of COVID-19. The material from the prospective study consisted of cDNA or gDNA derived from T cells, B-cell-depleted T cells, or PBMCs. Subjects who had been exposed to COVID-19, were actively infected with it, or had recovered from it provided the deeply sampled blood TCRbeta repertoires that made up the dataset. The repertoires were made available in a free public database intended to serve as a resource for research on the immune response to SARS-CoV-2. The samples were drawn from two sources: the first 160 participants of the ongoing ImmuneRACE study, and 1,254 subjects contributed by 6 global collaborators. The sample metadata nearly always contained a de-identified subject ID, COVID-19 status, age in years and sex. Where HLA class I and class II types were available, the types were taken from metadata supplied by the sample provider, not from assay-based typing. The paper as a whole reports these results and caveats: How much clinical and demographic metadata was included differed by source and by participant, and the metadata was provided uncurated.

Samples from volunteer blood donors who had recovered from COVID-19 were contributed by a second Seattle source. Collaborating institutions collected whole blood in K2EDTA tubes following their own protocols. For TCRbeta analysis, collaborators shipped samples in one of three forms: frozen whole blood, isolated PBMCs, or DNA extracted from either of those sample types. Details on this clone: Which antigen it targets is not known. Base qualities are not provided; no much larger clone lies one nucleotide away.

TCRbeta CDR3 regions were amplified from genomic DNA using the immunoSEQ Assay, a bias-controlled multiplex PCR. The published analysis was carried out like this. The number of nucleated cells in each sample was estimated from the amplification of reference gene primers within the assay. To quantify the absolute abundance of each unique TCRbeta CDR3 rearrangement, sequence reads were collapsed and filtered. For each sample, productive Simpson clonality was calculated by taking the square root of Simpson's diversity index across productive rearrangements. Imported from immuneACCESS, the table was reduced by TCRdb to in-frame sequences with V and J called. These copies leave out some clones; in studies compared against another copy, an unresolved V gene accounts for under half, and the cause of the remainder is not known. D and trimming were read from the DNA, whereas the V and J calls and clone size are those reported in that table. This sample comprises about 350,000 clones, about 90% of them detected only once. Around 3.5% of the sample comes from the top ten.

From cysteine to phenylalanine, the CDR3 is 13 amino acids long. CDR3 DNA is the only sequence kept; it has 39 bases, read in frame from the first base. V is cut by 2 bases and J by 6 bases, and the space between the germline ends is 13 bases. Reading the germline V gene (reference sequence) gives CDR1 GTSNPN and CDR2 SVGIG. Sequenced sample: peripheral blood. The rearrangement joined TRBV30 to TRBJ1-2; no D gene is confidently identified. The receptor was derived from a woman aged 18-35 years who had recovered from COVID-19. Read as DNA, the sequence is TGTGCCTGGAGTCCGTCGGTGCTCCATGGCTACACCTTC. Translated, it gives CAWSPSVLHGYTF.